This entry lists 27 T cell receptor beta chains sequenced from one sample in a study of control samples from healthy donors and cancer patients. The protocol was immunoSEQ multiplex PCR, while the TCRdb copy is restricted to in-frame clones and leaves out a portion. This table holds 80,000 or so clones, 90% to 95% found once. The sample comprised blood. These receptors all stem from a man between 45 and 60 years old in good health.

In its sample, this clone was seen once. The V gene is TRBV29-1, the J gene TRBJ1-3, with D possibly matching TRBD1 (5 bases). The CDR3 has 15 amino acids. Germline V lookup: CDR1 SQVTM, CDR2 ANQGSEA. Trimming took off 6 bases at V and 0 bases at J, with 15 bases between the two ends. The CDR3 here is CSVLGTGGSGNTIYF. The CDR3 DNA sequence: TGCAGCGTCCTCGGAACAGGCGGCTCTGGAAACACCATATATTTT.

The chain links TRBV5-1 to TRBJ1-5; D perhaps matches TRBD1 (6 bases). The CDR3 contains 15 residues. V was cut by 5 bases and J by 0 bases, with 12 bases left in between. Per germline, CDR1 SGHRS and CDR2 YFSETQ. The CDR3 region has the DNA TGCGCCAGCAGGCCAGCAGGGGATAGCAATCAGCCCCAGCATTTT. Translating it yields CASRPAGDSNQPQHF.

V usage is TRBV10-3 and J usage is TRBJ1-1, with D possibly matching TRBD1 (6 bases). Germline CDR1 reads ENHRY; CDR2 reads SYGVKD. Trimming left V 6 bases short and J 1 base short, with 9 bases between. This CDR3 comprises 13 residues. The CDR3 loop is CAISEDRNTEAFF. For the CDR3, the DNA is TGTGCCATCAGCGAGGACAGGAACACTGAAGCTTTCTTT.

This clone has only one observation. V and J are TRBV11-2 and TRBJ2-7; 11 nucleotides agree with TRBD1. Germline values: CDR1 SGHAT, CDR2 FQNNGV. The CDR3 loop spans 15 amino acids. After removal of 3 bases from V and 2 bases from J, the junction contained 3 bases not matched to a gene. CDR3 coding DNA: TGTGCCAGCAGCTTTCCGGGACAGGGGGCCTACGAGCAGTACTTC. This encodes CASSFPGQGAYEQYF.

This sequence joins TRBV6-4 and TRBJ1-2; D may be TRBD1 (5 bases). CDR3 length equals 12 residues. The V end lost 2 bases, the J end lost 8 bases, and 9 bases lay between the germline ends. From germline, CDR1 is MRHNA and CDR2 SNTAGT. CDR3 residues: CASSDRGIGYTF. As DNA, the CDR3 is TGTGCCAGCAGTGACAGGGGAATCGGCTACACCTTC.

The J gene is TRBJ1-1, the V gene TRBV7-2; D is ambiguous. CDR1 is SGHTA and CDR2 is FQGNSA in the germline V gene. This CDR3 contains 14 residues. V lost 5 bases to trimming and J lost 1 base, with 11 bases between them. In nucleotides, the CDR3 is TGTGCCAGCAGCGAACCTCGATGGAACACTGAAGCTTTCTTT. Its protein product is CASSEPRWNTEAFF.

V gene TRBV19 combines with J gene TRBJ2-7; D not certain. Per germline, CDR1 LNHDA and CDR2 SQIVND (reference sequence). The CDR3 has 12 residues. V dropped 5 bases and J dropped 6 bases, with 11 bases sitting between them. The CDR3 region is CASSHRQGEQYF. CDR3 nucleotides: TGTGCCAGTAGTCACCGACAAGGCGAGCAGTACTTC.

This chain connects TRBV7-2 to TRBJ2-1; maybe TRBD1 (5 bases). V lost 4 bases, J lost 6 bases, and 10 bases lay in between. This CDR3 has 13 amino acids. Germline V CDR1 and CDR2: SGHTA, FQGNSA. The CDR3 sequence is CASSSRVPNEQFF. The CDR3 DNA follows: TGTGCCAGCAGCTCCAGGGTACCCAATGAGCAGTTCTTC. Full variable domain (remainder filled in from reference TRBV7-2 and TRBJ2-1): GAGVSQSPSNKVTEKGKDVELRCDPISGHTALYWYRQSLGQGLEFLIYFQGNSAPDKSGLPSDRFSAERTGGSVSTLTIQRTQQEDSAVYLCASSSRVPNEQFFGPGTRLTVL.

V is TRBV3-1 (or the pseudogene TRBV3-2) and J is TRBJ1-2; D uncertain. The CDR3 runs 13 residues. V lost 4 bases and J 2 bases, leaving 8 bases between the germline ends. CDR1 and CDR2 from the germline V gene are LGHDT and YNNKEL (reference sequence). CDR3 loop: CASSLQANYGYTF. CDR3 sequence (DNA): TGTGCCAGCAGCCTGCAGGCCAACTATGGCTACACCTTC.

The CDR3 sequence: CASRTQNTEAFF. The CDR3 region has the DNA TGTGCCAGCAGGACCCAAAACACTGAAGCTTTCTTT. The chain joins TRBV2 to TRBJ1-1; D uncertain. V shed 6 bases and J shed 2 bases, with 7 bases lying between them. Germline CDR1 is SNHLY and CDR2 is FYNNEI. The CDR3 is 12 amino acids.

This chain connects TRBV3-1 (or the pseudogene TRBV3-2) to TRBJ1-6; a possible D gene is TRBD1 (6 bases). This CDR3 has 16 residues. CDR1 is LGHDT, CDR2 YNNKEL, per germline (reference sequence). Trimming removed 1 base from V and 9 bases from J, with 16 bases in between. CDR3 sequence (DNA): TGTGCCAGCAGCCAAGTATTGGGGGCTGTAGGTTCACCCCTCCACTTT. The encoded protein is CASSQVLGAVGSPLHF.

This clone was seen once. This chain links TRBV9 with TRBJ1-3, with TRBD1 identical over 11 bases. This CDR3 spans 15 amino acids. The germline gives CDR1 SGDLS, CDR2 YYNGEE. Losses at the gene ends were 4 bases for V and 4 bases for J; bases not matched to a gene: 4. CDR3 sequence (DNA): TGTGCCAGCAGCCCCGGACAGGGGGCCGGAAACACCATATATTTT. Translating gives CASSPGQGAGNTIYF. The complete variable domain, with remaining parts taken from reference TRBV9 and TRBJ1-3, reads DSGVTQTPKHLITATGQRVTLRCSPRSGDLSVYWYQQSLDQGLQFLIQYYNGEERAKGNILERFSAQQFPDLHSELNLSSLELGDSALYFCASSPGQGAGNTIYFGEGSWLTVV.

The V and J genes are TRBV5-1 and TRBJ1-1; 8 positions match TRBD1. The CDR3 is made up of 14 amino acids. CDR1 and CDR2 (germline): SGHRS, YFSETQ. The V and J ends lost 4 bases and 6 bases, in that order; junction bases with no gene match: 8. The DNA of the CDR3 is TGCGCCAGCAGCCCCGACAGGGGCGTCCCTGAAGCTTTCTTT. It codes for CASSPDRGVPEAFF. The entire variable domain, with the rest obtained from reference TRBV5-1 and TRBJ1-1, is as follows: KAGVTQTPRYLIKTRGQQVTLSCSPISGHRSVSWYQQTPGQGLQFLFEYFSETQRNKGNFPGRFSGRQFSNSRSEMNVSTLELGDSALYLCASSPDRGVPEAFFGQGTRLTVV.

V and J are TRBV3-1 (or the pseudogene TRBV3-2) and TRBJ2-4; D not resolved. CDR1 LGHDT and CDR2 YNNKEL come from the germline V gene (reference sequence). This CDR3 region has 15 residues. Trimming left V 0 bases short and J 2 bases short, with 8 bases between. CDR3 bases: TGTGCCAGCAGCCAAGATCAGCGAACCAAAAACATTCAGTACTTC. It translates to CASSQDQRTKNIQYF.

The chain combines TRBV4-2 with TRBJ2-7; the D gene is possibly TRBD1 (6 bases). This CDR3 is 15 amino acids long. V lost 4 bases and J 0 bases, leaving 13 bases between the germline ends. The germline V gene has CDR1 LGHNA and CDR2 YNFKEQ. The CDR3 nucleotides read TGTGCCAGCAGCCCCACCACAGGGACCTCCTACGAGCAGTACTTC. Its protein product is CASSPTTGTSYEQYF.

The V and J genes are TRBV5-1 and TRBJ1-1; TRBD1 matches 9 bases. CDR3 size: 15 residues. The ends lost 3 bases at V and 9 bases at J; junction bases unmatched: 12. Germline V gene lookup returns CDR1 SGHRS and CDR2 YFSETQ. CDR3 protein: CASSSGSQGASKAFF. CDR3 DNA sequence: TGCGCCAGCAGCTCGGGTTCACAGGGGGCGTCAAAAGCTTTCTTT.

This clone was counted a few times. The genes are TRBV2 and TRBJ2-7, with D uncertain. V dropped 3 bases and J dropped 3 bases, with 3 bases sitting between them. CDR1 and CDR2 (germline): SNHLY, FYNNEI. CDR3 size: 11 residues. CDR3 residues: CASSDNYEQYF. In DNA form, the CDR3 reads TGTGCCAGCAGTGATAACTACGAGCAGTACTTC.

This clone was observed once. The chain combines TRBV27 with TRBJ1-1, with 9 bases matching TRBD1. With V trimmed by 4 bases and J by 5 bases, 5 bases remained unmatched. The germline V gene encodes CDR1 MNHEY and CDR2 SMNVEV (reference sequence). CDR3 length equals 14 residues. The DNA of the CDR3 is TGTGCCAGCAGTTCAACAGGGGGCCCAACTGAAGCTTTCTTT. Its translation is CASSSTGGPTEAFF.

The V gene is TRBV6-5, the J gene TRBJ1-5, with D hard to call. Germline V CDR1 and CDR2: MNHEY, SVGAGI. The CDR3 spans 14 residues. V lost 7 bases and J lost 0, with 10 bases in between. This CDR3 reads CASTPLDSNQPQHF. The DNA of the CDR3 is TGTGCCAGCACCCCTTTAGATAGCAATCAGCCCCAGCATTTT.

The genes are TRBV6-1 and TRBJ2-1; D unclear. This CDR3 contains 13 residues. Trimming left V 2 bases short and J 9 bases short, with 11 bases between. Germline CDR1 MNHNS, CDR2 SASEGT. CDR3 sequence: CASSEPVVIEQFF. The CDR3 coding sequence is TGTGCCAGCAGTGAACCGGTGGTGATTGAGCAGTTCTTC.

As DNA, the CDR3 is TGCGCCAGCAGCTTGGACCTCCCGCGAGGTACGGGAAACACCATATATTTT. This translates into CASSLDLPRGTGNTIYF. The chain uses TRBV5-1 and TRBJ1-3; D unclear. CDR1 is SGHRS, CDR2 YFSETQ, per germline. Deletions cut 0 bases from V and 4 bases from J, with 17 bases between. The CDR3 extends over 17 amino acids.

This sequence joins TRBV7-2 and TRBJ1-2, with D maybe TRBD1 (5 bases). V was pared by 1 base and J by 8 bases, with 20 bases between. In germline, CDR1 is SGHTA, CDR2 FQGNSA. The CDR3 runs 16 residues. The CDR3 reads CASSLVTRGTLPGYTF. The CDR3, as DNA: TGTGCCAGCAGCTTAGTCACACGGGGGACCCTTCCAGGCTACACCTTC.

There are a few counts of this clone. One junction end disagrees with the germline gene, perhaps due to a read error. The rearrangement uses TRBV6-1 and TRBJ1-1, with 8 positions matching TRBD1. This CDR3 has 14 amino acids. Germline V gene data show CDR1 as MNHNS and CDR2 as SASEGT. This CDR3 is CASNEQGEFTEAFF. As DNA, the CDR3 is TGTGCCAGCAATGAACAGGGGGAGTTCACTGAAGCTTTCTTT.

The chain is built from TRBV5-1 and TRBJ2-1; 16 bases align to TRBD2. With V trimmed by 4 bases and J by 0 bases, 4 bases remained unmatched. In germline, CDR1 is SGHRS, CDR2 YFSETQ. The CDR3 loop spans 18 amino acids. The CDR3 bases are TGCGCCAGCAGCGCCGGGACTAGCGGGGGGGTCTCCTACAATGAGCAGTTCTTC. Protein product: CASSAGTSGGVSYNEQFF.

The chain couples TRBV3-1 (or the pseudogene TRBV3-2) to TRBJ2-3; 7 bases are shared with TRBD2. CDR1 is LGHDT, CDR2 YNNKEL, per germline (reference sequence). V lost 0 bases to trimming and J lost 1 base; unmatched junction nucleotides: 1. The CDR3 has 15 amino acids. CDR3: CASSQEGGGTDTQYF. CDR3 bases: TGTGCCAGCAGCCAAGAGGGGGGGGGCACAGATACGCAGTATTTT.

The chain has TRBV5-1 and TRBJ2-2; TRBD2 is a possible D gene (5 bases). In germline, CDR1 is SGHRS, CDR2 YFSETQ. V was shortened by 1 base and J by 0 bases, with 7 bases between the two germline ends. CDR3 length: 15 residues. CDR3 DNA: TGCGCCAGCAGCTTGATAGCGTCGAACACCGGGGAGCTGTTTTTT. As protein: CASSLIASNTGELFF.

This chain joins TRBV18 and TRBJ2-7, with unresolved D. V was cut by 0 bases and J by 0 bases, with 3 bases left in between. The V gene's germline CDR1 is KGHSH and CDR2 LQKENI. This CDR3 is 13 amino acids long. CDR3 sequence reads: CASSPPVSYEQYF. DNA for the CDR3: TGTGCCAGCTCACCACCGGTCTCCTACGAGCAGTACTTC.